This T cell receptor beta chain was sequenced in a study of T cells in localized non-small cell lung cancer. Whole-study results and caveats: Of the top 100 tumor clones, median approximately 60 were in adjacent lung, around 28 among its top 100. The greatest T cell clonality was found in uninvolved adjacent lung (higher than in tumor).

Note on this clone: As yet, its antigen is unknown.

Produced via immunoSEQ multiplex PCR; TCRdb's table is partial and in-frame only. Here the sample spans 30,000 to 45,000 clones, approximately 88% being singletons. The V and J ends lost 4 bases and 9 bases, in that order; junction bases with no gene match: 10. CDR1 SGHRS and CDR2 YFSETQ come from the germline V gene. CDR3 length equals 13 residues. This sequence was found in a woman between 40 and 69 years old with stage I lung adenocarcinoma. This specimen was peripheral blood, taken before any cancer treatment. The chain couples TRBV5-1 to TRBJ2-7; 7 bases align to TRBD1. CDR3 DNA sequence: TGCGCCAGCAGCCCCGGACAGGTCAAGGGGCAGTACTTC. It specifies CASSPGQVKGQYF.